This TCR beta chain is from a study of HIV-infected children after antiretroviral therapy interruption. Many counts were recorded for this clonotype. With 3 bases clipped from V and 3 bases from J, the junction kept 11 bases outside the gene matches. This CDR3 has 16 residues. Germline CDR1 reads LGHDT; CDR2 reads YNNKEL (reference sequence). The TCR library was built from RNA with a 3' RACE protocol and unique molecular identifiers. TCRdb passed the 3' RACE reads through MiXCR, listing each CDR3 protein once. The table records around 50,000 distinct CDR3 sequences, around 4.7% of them present only once. Treatment in this sample: PENTA 11 planned treatment interruption arm or continuous ART arm.

This chain connects TRBV3-1 to TRBJ2-7, with TRBD1 matching over 7 bases. The sample was CD45RA+ CD4+ T cells from PBMCs, pooled from several time points, taken from a donor given antiretroviral therapy, either interrupted or continuous. Subset of the sample: naive CD4+ CD45RA+ CD45RO- T cells. The receptor was derived from a pool of human donors with HIV. The CDR3 here is CASSHLPGTDLYEQYF. In DNA, the CDR3 is TGTGCCAGCAGCCATTTACCCGGGACAGACCTCTACGAGCAGTACTTC.